The TCR beta chain under discussion was sequenced for a study of blood T cell repertoires in COVID-19. Germline CDR1 and CDR2: GTSNPN and SVGIG (reference sequence). Trimming removed 3 bases from V and 9 bases from J, with 9 bases in between. This CDR3 has 11 amino acids. In the source study's methods: By means of reference gene primer amplification, nucleated cell counts were estimated. Profiled with immunoSEQ multiplex PCR; TCRdb holds only in-frame clones, not every one. The V and J calls and clone size are taken from that table; D and trimming were inferred from the DNA. Of fewer than 500,000 clones listed, roughly 90% are singletons. Remarks on this clone: In the same sample, other DNA sequences code for this CDR3.

Patients at the Seattle site were enrolled during active infection and followed longitudinally. Sequencing was carried out using peripheral blood. The source is a man younger than 35 with COVID-19, enrolled during active disease. J is TRBJ2-1 and V is TRBV30; no clear D. The chain's CDR3 is CAWSVSGEQFF. CDR3 coding DNA: TGTGCCTGGAGCGTATCGGGTGAGCAGTTCTTC.